The 10 T cell receptor beta chains given below trace back to one sample, sequenced in a study of lymphopenia after photon versus proton radiotherapy. Produced via immunoSEQ multiplex PCR; TCRdb's table is partial and in-frame only. The sample shows around 160,000 clones, more than 85% of them seen only once. Sequencing used peripheral blood, obtained from a patient treated with photon-based radiotherapy. The receptors derive from a man aged 45 to 65 with gastric cancer.

The chain joins TRBV4-2 to TRBJ2-1, with 10 bases matching TRBD2. Germline CDR1 LGHNA, CDR2 YNFKEQ. V was pared by 1 base and J by 8 bases, with 8 bases of the junction left unmatched. This CDR3 has 16 residues. In DNA, the CDR3 is TGTGCCAGCAGCCAAGGTGCAGCGGGAGGGCCTTATGAGCAGTTCTTC. Amino acid sequence: CASSQGAAGGPYEQFF.

The chain uses TRBV19 and TRBJ1-2, with TRBD1 matching 8 bases. Unmatched junction bases numbered 4, after V lost 3 bases and J lost 4 bases. Germline V lookup: CDR1 LNHDA, CDR2 SQIVND (reference sequence). This CDR3 comprises 14 residues. The CDR3 bases are TGTGCCAGTAGTATTGGACAGGGCAGCTATGGCTACACCTTC. Its translation is CASSIGQGSYGYTF.

The chain combines TRBV5-8 with TRBJ2-1; the D call may be TRBD1 or TRBD2 (5 bases each). Per germline, CDR1 SGHTS and CDR2 YDEGEE. The CDR3 totals 16 residues. The V end lost 0 bases, the J end lost 2 bases, and 12 bases lay between the germline ends. CDR3 protein: CASSLARGPTYNEQFF. CDR3 in DNA: TGTGCCAGCAGCTTGGCCCGGGGACCAACCTACAATGAGCAGTTCTTC.

A single count supports this clone. The gene calls are TRBV30 and TRBJ1-5; D is ambiguous. This CDR3 contains 19 residues. Trimming pared 0 bases from V and 0 bases from J, leaving 21 bases between. Per germline, CDR1 GTSNPN and CDR2 SVGIG (reference sequence). This CDR3 reads CAWSVRGESGWSSNQPQHF. CDR3 coding DNA: TGTGCCTGGAGTGTACGCGGGGAGTCGGGCTGGTCTAGCAATCAGCCCCAGCATTTT.

The chain uses TRBV5-1 and TRBJ1-4; 7 nucleotides match TRBD1. Trimming took 0 bases from V and 6 from J; bases not matched to a gene: 2. The CDR3 covers 14 residues. Germline-derived CDR1 and CDR2 are SGHRS and YFSETQ. CDR3 bases: TGCGCCAGCAGCTTGGCTACAGGGGATGAAAAACTGTTTTTT. It is translated as CASSLATGDEKLFF.

The rearrangement joins TRBV25-1 to TRBJ2-3; D is possibly TRBD2 (6 bases). With 3 bases removed from V and 0 bases from J, the gap between germline ends came to 13 bases. Germline values: CDR1 MGHDK, CDR2 SYGVNS. The CDR3 totals 16 residues. CDR3 DNA: TGTGCCAGCAGTGATCAGGGAAGCGGGAGCACAGATACGCAGTATTTT. It translates to CASSDQGSGSTDTQYF.

The CDR3 DNA follows: TGTGCCAGCAGTTTATTCGGGACAGCTAACTATGGCTACACCTTC. This encodes CASSLFGTANYGYTF. This chain joins TRBV27 and TRBJ1-2, with TRBD1 identical over 7 bases. The V gene's germline CDR1 is MNHEY and CDR2 SMNVEV (reference sequence). V shed 1 base and J 0 bases; nucleotides not matched to a gene: 2. The CDR3 length is 15 residues.

The V and J genes are TRBV18 and TRBJ2-2; tentative D call: TRBD1 (6 bases). Looked up from germline, CDR1 is KGHSH and CDR2 is LQKENI. The CDR3 has 16 residues. V was cut by 2 bases and J by 0 bases, with 10 bases left in between. CDR3 loop: CASSPMDSSNTGELFF. The CDR3 region has the DNA TGTGCCAGCTCACCAATGGACAGTTCGAACACCGGGGAGCTGTTTTTT.

By share, this clone ranks as medium-sized. The genes are TRBV21-1 and TRBJ2-4; the table assigns TRBD1, which was not confirmed against the DNA. TRBV21-1 is tagged as a pseudogene. CDR3 length: 14 amino acids. In DNA, the CDR3 is TGTGCCAGCAGCAAAAAGGGGCCCAAAAACATTCAGTACTTC. Amino acid sequence: CASSKKGPKNIQYF.

This sequence joins TRBV28 and TRBJ2-7, with 7 bases that match TRBD1. The CDR3 is 17 residues long. With 3 bases clipped from V and 0 bases from J, the junction kept 11 bases outside the gene matches. CDR1 and CDR2 (germline): MDHEN, SYDVKM. In DNA form, the CDR3 reads TGTGCCAGCAGTTTCCTTCTCGGACAGGAGAGCTCCTACGAGCAGTACTTC. Translation gives CASSFLLGQESSYEQYF.